The 5 T cell receptor beta chains reported below all come from one sample, sequenced in a study of blood T cell repertoires in COVID-19. Assay used: immunoSEQ multiplex PCR; TCRdb lists only in-frame clones, some missing. The repertoire includes hundreds of thousands of clones, 84% of them detected once, and 3.5% to 5% sits in the top ten. Material for sequencing was PBMCs or T cells enriched from blood (not recorded which). Every receptor here comes from a man aged 25 to 45 with acute COVID-19.

In its sample, this clone was seen many times. The same CDR3 arises from other DNA sequences in this sample as well. This sequence joins TRBV7-6 and TRBJ1-3, with a possible D match to TRBD1 (5 bases). The V end was cut by 1 base, the J end by 4 bases, with 11 bases between. The CDR3 sequence is 15 residues long. CDR1 is SGHVS, CDR2 FNYEAQ, per germline. The CDR3 spells CASSLGSGAGNTIYF. The CDR3 DNA reads TGTGCCAGCAGCTTAGGGTCTGGGGCCGGAAACACCATATATTTT.

This chain links TRBV11-3 with TRBJ2-5; TRBD2 agrees at 7 bases. The V segment lost 5 bases and the J segment 4 bases; nucleotides outside the gene matches: 10. Germline CDR1 and CDR2: SGHNT and YENEEA. The CDR3 extends over 15 amino acids. This chain's CDR3 is CASSPGGGGGETQYF. CDR3 DNA: TGTGCCAGCAGCCCGGGTGGGGGGGGAGGAGAGACCCAGTACTTC.

CDR3 bases: TGCAGCGTTGATAGGGGGCGGGACACTGAAGCTTTCTTT. Protein product: CSVDRGRDTEAFF. The J gene is TRBJ1-1, the V gene TRBV29-1; 7 nucleotides align to TRBD1. This CDR3 has 13 residues. With 3 bases clipped from V and 3 bases from J, the junction kept 4 bases outside the gene matches. CDR1 and CDR2 (germline): SQVTM, ANQGSEA.

This rearrangement joins TRBV29-1 to TRBJ1-5, with D perhaps TRBD1 (6 bases). V shed 4 bases and J shed 4 bases, with 8 bases lying between them. CDR1 and CDR2 from the germline V gene are SQVTM and ANQGSEA. CDR3 size: 12 residues. The CDR3 is CSVGGQNQPQHF. The CDR3 nucleotides are TGCAGCGTTGGGGGGCAAAATCAGCCCCAGCATTTT.

This rearrangement joins TRBV19 to TRBJ2-1, with 12 positions matching TRBD1. The CDR3 contains 14 residues. Germline assignment: CDR1 LNHDA and CDR2 SQIVND (reference sequence). Trimming cost V 7 bases and J 6 bases; bases outside gene matches: 4. In DNA, the CDR3 is TGTGCCAGTAACCCGGGACAGGGGGCCAATGAGCAGTTCTTC. It is translated as CASNPGQGANEQFF.